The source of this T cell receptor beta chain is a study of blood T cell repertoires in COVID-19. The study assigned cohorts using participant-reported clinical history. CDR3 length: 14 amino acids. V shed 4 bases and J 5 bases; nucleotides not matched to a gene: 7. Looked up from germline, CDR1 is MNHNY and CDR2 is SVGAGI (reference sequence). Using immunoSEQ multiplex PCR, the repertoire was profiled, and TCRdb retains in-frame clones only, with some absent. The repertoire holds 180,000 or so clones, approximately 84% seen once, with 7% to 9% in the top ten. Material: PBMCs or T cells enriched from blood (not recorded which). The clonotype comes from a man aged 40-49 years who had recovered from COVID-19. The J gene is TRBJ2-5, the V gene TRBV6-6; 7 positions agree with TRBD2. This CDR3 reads CASSSHLAEETQYF. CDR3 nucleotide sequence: TGTGCCAGCAGTTCCCACCTAGCGGAGGAGACCCAGTACTTC.